This T cell receptor beta chain was recovered during a study of blood T cell repertoires in COVID-19. Across the study: COVID-19 samples, acute and convalescent, were from the United States, Italy and Spain. Sample material is recorded as cDNA or gDNA derived from T cells, B-cell-depleted T cells, or PBMCs.

In the authors' methods: Reference gene primer amplification gave estimated nucleated cell counts. Produced via immunoSEQ multiplex PCR; TCRdb's table is partial and in-frame only. The V and J calls and clone size come from that table; D and trimming were worked out from the DNA. Found here are 250,000 to 300,000 clones, around nine tenths of them singletons; the top ten hold around 10%. The J segment lost 3 bases and the V segment lost 4 bases, leaving 4 bases of the junction unmatched. This CDR3 is 14 amino acids long. The germline gives CDR1 SGHRS, CDR2 YFSETQ. Seattle participants joined during active infection and were tracked over time. This clone was detected once.

Sequencing was done on a sample of peripheral blood. The chain has TRBV5-1 and TRBJ2-5; 9 nucleotides agree with TRBD2. The clonotype comes from a woman aged 25 to 39 with COVID-19, enrolled during active disease. CDR3 DNA sequence: TGCGCCAGCAGCATGCTAGCGGGAAAAGAGACCCAGTACTTC. Protein product: CASSMLAGKETQYF.